This T cell receptor (beta chain) was sequenced for a study of OX40 agonist ivuxolimab in advanced cancers. Study as a whole: Three patients responded partially, comprising one with hepatocellular carcinoma and two with cutaneous melanoma. Overall study findings and caveats: In the expanded peripheral T cells, antigen specificity was never determined.

The assay was immunoSEQ multiplex PCR, and TCRdb's table has in-frame clones only and misses some. Of about 120,000 clones listed, around 95% are singletons. This clone was counted a few times. Its cognate antigen is unknown. The germline CDR1 and CDR2 sequences are SGHNT and YENEEA. The CDR3 consists of 12 residues. V was clipped by 5 bases and J by 5 bases, with 10 bases between them. This TCR came from an adult with an advanced solid tumor such as melanoma, head and neck, liver or kidney cancer. V usage is TRBV11-3 and J usage is TRBJ2-7; D may be TRBD1 or TRBD2 (5 bases each). The specimen was CD4+ or CD8+ T cells sorted from blood, collected in a trial of the OX40 agonist ivuxolimab. CDR3 residues: CASSPGTDEQYF. The CDR3 DNA follows: TGTGCCAGCAGCCCCGGGACGGACGAGCAGTACTTC.